The 4 T cell receptor beta chains presented below share a single source sample, sequenced in a study of blood T cell repertoires in COVID-19. Some clones are missing from TCRdb's copy, which holds only in-frame ones; the method was immunoSEQ multiplex PCR. The table lists over 90,000 clones, approximately 86% of them singletons. Input material: peripheral blood. Every receptor here comes from a man aged 50 to 59 with active or convalescent COVID-19.

The rearrangement joins TRBV4-3 to TRBJ2-1, with 9 bases fitting TRBD1. CDR1 is LGHNA and CDR2 is YSLEER in the germline V gene. Trimming at V came to 0 bases and at J to 3 bases, leaving 3 bases not matched to a gene. The CDR3 consists of 16 residues. The CDR3 is CASSQDGTGNYNEQFF. The CDR3 nucleotides are TGCGCCAGCAGCCAAGATGGGACAGGGAACTACAATGAGCAGTTCTTC.

The V call is TRBV27, the J call TRBJ1-2; perhaps TRBD1 as D (6 bases). This CDR3 region has 16 residues. Between the trimmed V and J ends, which lost 6 bases and 6 bases, there was a span of 23 bases. The germline V gene encodes CDR1 MNHEY and CDR2 SMNVEV (reference sequence). The CDR3 is CASSLELRGRENGYTF. The CDR3 DNA reads TGTGCCAGCAGCCTCGAGCTGCGGGGGCGAGAGAATGGCTACACCTTC.

The CDR3 DNA reads as TGTGCCAGCAGCCCAGGGCCCAGCTCTGGGGCCAACGTCCTGACTTTC. Its translation: CASSPGPSSGANVLTF. This sequence joins TRBV14 and TRBJ2-6; D is perhaps TRBD1 (5 bases). V was trimmed by 4 bases and J by 0 bases, leaving 10 bases between them. CDR1 and CDR2 (germline): SGHDN, FVKESK. The CDR3 extends over 16 amino acids.

The chain employs TRBV28 and TRBJ1-3; 10 nucleotides line up with TRBD1. Losses at the gene ends were 6 bases for V and 4 bases for J; bases not matched to a gene: 9. In germline, CDR1 is MDHEN, CDR2 SYDVKM. The CDR3 loop spans 16 amino acids. The CDR3 protein is CASSTRQGAYGNTIYF. DNA of the CDR3: TGTGCCAGCAGCACTAGACAGGGGGCTTACGGAAACACCATATATTTT.